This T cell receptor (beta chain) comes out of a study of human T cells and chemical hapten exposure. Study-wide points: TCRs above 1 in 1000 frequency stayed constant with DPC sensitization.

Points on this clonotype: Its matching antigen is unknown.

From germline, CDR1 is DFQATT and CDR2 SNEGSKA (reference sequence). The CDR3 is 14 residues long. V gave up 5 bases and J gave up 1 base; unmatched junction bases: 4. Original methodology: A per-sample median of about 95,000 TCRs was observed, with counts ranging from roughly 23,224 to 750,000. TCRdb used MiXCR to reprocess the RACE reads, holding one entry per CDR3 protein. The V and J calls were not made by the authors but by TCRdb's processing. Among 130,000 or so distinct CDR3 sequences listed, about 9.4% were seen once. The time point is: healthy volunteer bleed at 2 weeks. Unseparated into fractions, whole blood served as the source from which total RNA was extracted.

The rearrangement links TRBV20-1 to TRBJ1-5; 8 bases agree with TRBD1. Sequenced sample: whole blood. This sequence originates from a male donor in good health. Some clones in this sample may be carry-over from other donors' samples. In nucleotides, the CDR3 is TGCAGTGCTTGGACAGGGACCAGCAATCAGCCCCAGCATTTT. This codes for CSAWTGTSNQPQHF.